The 27 T cell receptor beta chains below were found in one sample sequenced in a study of circulating CD8 cells and anti-PD-1 response in melanoma. Sorting of live CD3+CD8+TCRalphabeta+ cells by PD-1 and/or TIGIT gave four subsets. Each library started from roughly 15 ng of total RNA using the QIAseq Immune Repertoire TCR panel. One entry per CDR3 protein results from TCRdb running MiXCR on the reads. The sample yields approximately 500 distinct CDR3 sequences, around 8% seen once. Sample: CD8+ T cells from PBMCs, taken at baseline or after one month of anti-PD-1 therapy (not recorded which). All receptors derive from a human donor with melanoma.

This clonotype counts as hyperexpanded. This chain uses TRBV18 with TRBJ2-7; D may be TRBD1 (6 bases). Trimming pared 3 bases from V and 6 bases from J, leaving 15 bases between. Germline CDR1 is KGHSH and CDR2 is LQKENI. The CDR3 loop spans 14 amino acids. The CDR3 here is CASSPTGYFGEQYF. The CDR3 nucleotides read TGTGCCAGCTCACCCACAGGGTACTTCGGCGAGCAGTACTTC. Full variable domain (missing parts from reference TRBV18 and TRBJ2-7): NAGVMQNPRHLVRRRGQEARLRCSPMKGHSHVYWYRQLPEEGLKFMVYLQKENIIDESGMPKERFSAEFPKEGPSILRIQQVVRGDSAAYFCASSPTGYFGEQYFGPGTRLTVT.

In this sample, this clonotype is medium-sized. The chain carries TRBV7-9 and TRBJ1-1; D remains ambiguous. The V end lost 6 bases, the J end lost 2 bases, and 13 bases lay between the germline ends. CDR3 length: 14 residues. CDR1 SEHNR and CDR2 FQNEAQ come from the germline V gene (reference sequence). This CDR3 reads CASRGSGINTEAFF. For the CDR3, the DNA is TGTGCCAGCAGAGGTTCGGGGATAAACACTGAAGCTTTCTTT.

This clonotype is judged medium-sized. V usage is TRBV4-3 and J usage is TRBJ2-5; no clear D gene. Germline V gene data show CDR1 as LGHNA and CDR2 as YSLEER. Trimming took 0 bases from V and 5 from J, leaving 10 bases between them. The CDR3 is 14 residues long. The CDR3 spells CASSQEETRETQYF. DNA for the CDR3: TGCGCCAGCAGCCAAGAGGAAACAAGGGAGACCCAGTACTTC.

By sample share, this clonotype is large. This chain connects TRBV10-3 to TRBJ2-7, with D possibly matching TRBD2 (5 bases). CDR3 length: 14 amino acids. Looked up from germline, CDR1 is ENHRY and CDR2 is SYGVKD. V lost 6 bases and J 3 bases, leaving 15 bases between the germline ends. The CDR3 coding sequence is TGTGCCATCAGACCAGAGGAGGCCATCTACGAGCAGTACTTC. The encoded protein is CAIRPEEAIYEQYF.

This clonotype is deemed medium-sized. The gene calls are TRBV28 and TRBJ1-2, with 7 positions matching TRBD1. Unmatched junction bases numbered 13, after V lost 5 bases and J lost 4 bases. The germline V gene has CDR1 MDHEN and CDR2 SYDVKM. CDR3 size: 16 residues. The CDR3 region is CASSPSKTGYGYGYTF. The CDR3 nucleotides read TGTGCCAGCAGTCCGAGTAAGACAGGGTACGGCTATGGCTACACCTTC.

Relative to its sample, this clonotype is large. The V and J genes are TRBV2 and TRBJ2-1; D may match TRBD1 or TRBD2 (5 bases each). The CDR3 is 14 residues long. Germline assignment: CDR1 SNHLY and CDR2 FYNNEI. Trimming cost V 4 bases and J 4 bases, with 11 bases left between them. The CDR3 loop reads CASSARDPYNEQFF. For the CDR3, the DNA is TGTGCCAGCAGTGCCCGGGACCCGTACAATGAGCAGTTCTTC.

This clonotype is termed medium-sized. The rearrangement links TRBV2 to TRBJ2-1; TRBD1 or TRBD2 may be the D gene (6 bases each). This CDR3 is built from 14 residues. V was clipped by 7 bases and J by 4 bases, with 14 bases between them. Per the germline V gene, CDR1 is SNHLY and CDR2 is FYNNEI. This CDR3 is CASIIEGGYNEQFF. The CDR3 nucleotides are TGTGCCAGCATAATTGAGGGGGGTTACAATGAGCAGTTCTTC. Full variable domain (remainder filled in from reference TRBV2 and TRBJ2-1): EPEVTQTPSHQVTQMGQEVILRCVPISNHLYFYWYRQILGQKVEFLVSFYNNEISEKSEIFDDQFSVERPDGSNFTLKIRSTKLEDSAMYFCASIIEGGYNEQFFGPGTRLTVL.

This clonotype is large within its sample. The chain joins TRBV12-3 or TRBV12-4 to TRBJ1-1, with TRBD1 identical over 11 bases. The CDR3 consists of 15 residues. The trim removed 3 bases at V and 6 bases at J, leaving 6 bases unmatched. CDR3 region: CASSFTGTGGSEAFF. DNA of the CDR3: TGTGCCAGCAGTTTTACCGGGACAGGGGGTTCTGAAGCTTTCTTT.

This clonotype ranks as medium-sized. The rearrangement uses TRBV2 and TRBJ2-7; D gene uncertain. The germline CDR1 and CDR2 sequences are SNHLY and FYNNEI. Trimming removed 2 bases from V and 2 bases from J, with 10 bases in between. The CDR3 length is 14 residues. In DNA form, the CDR3 reads TGTGCCAGCAGTGAACTTTCAGTAGCCTACGAGCAGTACTTC. It yields the protein CASSELSVAYEQYF.

This clonotype is hyperexpanded (1% or more) in the sample. This sequence joins TRBV2 and TRBJ2-5; no clear D gene. Germline CDR1 is SNHLY and CDR2 is FYNNEI. V shed 5 bases and J shed 5 bases, with 15 bases lying between them. The CDR3 totals 14 residues. CDR3 DNA: TGTGCCAGCAGTTCCCGTGTGCCAATGGAGACCCAGTACTTC. It yields the protein CASSSRVPMETQYF.

This clonotype is classed as medium-sized. The chain is built from TRBV29-1 and TRBJ1-4; 8 bases fit TRBD1. The trim removed 6 bases at V and 8 bases at J, leaving 5 bases unmatched. The CDR3 is made up of 12 amino acids. Germline CDR1 and CDR2: SQVTM and ANQGSEA. The CDR3 nucleotides read TGCAGCGTCCCAGGGGGCAGCGAAAAACTGTTTTTT. Protein sequence: CSVPGGSEKLFF.

The CDR3 spells CATSDKRQGAPTDTQYF. Here the CDR3 DNA reads TGTGCCACCAGTGATAAAAGACAGGGGGCCCCCACAGATACGCAGTATTTT. The gene calls are TRBV24-1 and TRBJ2-3; 10 nucleotides align to TRBD1. V lost 3 bases to trimming and J lost 2 bases; unmatched junction nucleotides: 7. Germline values: CDR1 KGHDR, CDR2 SFDVKD. The CDR3 loop spans 17 amino acids.

This clonotype is deemed large (0.1 to 1%). V usage is TRBV7-3 and J usage is TRBJ2-5; D possibly corresponds to TRBD1 (5 bases). Trimming took 5 bases from V and 5 from J, leaving 12 bases between them. From germline, CDR1 is SGHTA and CDR2 FQGTGA. This CDR3 is built from 13 residues. The CDR3 loop reads CASSPQGSETQYF. The CDR3 nucleotides are TGTGCCAGCAGCCCCCAGGGCTCGGAGACCCAGTACTTC.

In this sample, this clonotype is medium-sized (0.01 to 0.1%). The chain couples TRBV18 to TRBJ2-7, with D possibly TRBD1 on 6 matching bases. Germline-derived CDR1 and CDR2 are KGHSH and LQKENI. The CDR3 covers 16 residues. Deletions cut 2 bases from V and 3 bases from J, with 17 bases between. This CDR3 reads CASSPEGQSLLYEQYF. The CDR3 bases are TGTGCCAGCTCACCAGAAGGACAGTCGCTTCTCTACGAGCAGTACTTC.

Sample share makes this clonotype medium-sized. As DNA, the CDR3 is TGCAGTGCTAGGTCGGGGGAGTTCTACGAGCAGTACTTC. Translation: CSARSGEFYEQYF. V usage is TRBV20-1 and J usage is TRBJ2-7; weak D call: TRBD2 (6 bases). This CDR3 contains 13 residues. V was shortened by 3 bases and J by 3 bases, with 12 bases between the two germline ends. Germline V gene data show CDR1 as DFQATT and CDR2 as SNEGSKA (reference sequence).

In its sample, this clonotype ranks as medium-sized. The rearrangement links TRBV27 to TRBJ2-7; 7 bases are shared with TRBD2. Trimming removed 8 bases from V and 1 base from J; junction bases left unmatched: 2. CDR1 and CDR2 from the germline V gene are MNHEY and SMNVEV (reference sequence). This CDR3 region has 12 residues. The CDR3 is CASRGESYEQYF. The CDR3 nucleotides are TGTGCCAGCCGGGGGGAATCCTACGAGCAGTACTTC.

This clonotype is classed as medium-sized. The V and J genes are TRBV2 and TRBJ2-7, with a weak D call TRBD2 (5 bases). Germline CDR1 reads SNHLY; CDR2 reads FYNNEI. This CDR3 is 12 amino acids long. Trimming cost V 9 bases and J 6 bases, with 15 bases left between them. CDR3 protein: CARGNLAFEQYF. Here the CDR3 DNA reads TGTGCCAGGGGGAACCTAGCTTTCGAGCAGTACTTC.

Judged by abundance, this clonotype is medium-sized. The V and J genes are TRBV2 and TRBJ1-2; D possibly corresponds to TRBD1 (5 bases). The V and J ends lost 3 bases and 8 bases respectively, with 19 bases between them. The CDR3 extends over 15 amino acids. Germline CDR1 reads SNHLY; CDR2 reads FYNNEI. Here the CDR3 DNA reads TGTGCCAGCAGTGACGGGCCGGGGGGTCGAGCCGGCTACACCTTC. This gives the protein CASSDGPGGRAGYTF.

By frequency in the sample, this clonotype is large. One end of the junction does not line up with germline, which may come from a read error. V gene TRBV7-2 combines with J gene TRBJ1-2; D may be TRBD1 (6 bases). Germline values: CDR1 SGHTA, CDR2 FQGNSA. This CDR3 has 11 amino acids. CDR3 DNA: TGTGCCAGCAGCCCCGGGGGCCGGGCCTTCTTC. It encodes CASSPGGRAFF.

By share, this clonotype ranks as medium-sized (0.01 to 0.1%). This chain links TRBV19 with TRBJ1-1; D gene uncertain. CDR1 LNHDA and CDR2 SQIVND come from the germline V gene (reference sequence). The CDR3 has 11 residues. Trimming shortened V by 7 bases and J by 7 bases, and 10 bases separated the two germline ends. The CDR3 is CASIGRVEAFF. In nucleotides, the CDR3 is TGTGCCAGTATCGGACGGGTTGAAGCTTTCTTT.

This clonotype is categorized as hyperexpanded. V is TRBV28 and J is TRBJ2-3; possibly TRBD1 or TRBD2 for D (5 bases each). Germline CDR1 is MDHEN and CDR2 is SYDVKM. Trimming cost V 7 bases and J 0 bases, with 20 bases left between them. The CDR3 contains 17 residues. The CDR3 nucleotides are TGTGCCAGCACCCAGCCGCCATGGGGGTCTAGCACAGATACGCAGTATTTT. It yields the protein CASTQPPWGSSTDTQYF.

Within the sample, this clonotype is medium-sized. The rearrangement uses TRBV20-1 and TRBJ2-7; 8 bases are shared with TRBD1. From germline, CDR1 is DFQATT and CDR2 SNEGSKA (reference sequence). This CDR3 has 12 amino acids. J was trimmed by 3 bases and V by 4 bases; bases with no gene match: 2. The CDR3 is CSATDRGYEQYF. The CDR3 nucleotides are TGCAGTGCTACCGACAGGGGCTACGAGCAGTACTTC.

This clonotype ranks as medium-sized. The genes are TRBV28 and TRBJ2-1; D unclear. Germline V CDR1 and CDR2: MDHEN, SYDVKM. Deletions cut 4 bases from V and 0 bases from J, with 22 bases between. The CDR3 runs 19 residues. The CDR3 region has the DNA TGTGCCAGCAGTTCGCCGCCGGGCAGCCTATGGAGCTCCTACAATGAGCAGTTCTTC. It yields the protein CASSSPPGSLWSSYNEQFF.

This clonotype is medium-sized (0.01 to 0.1%). CDR3 sequence reads: CSASLAGAYNEQFF. CDR3 bases: TGCAGTGCTAGCCTAGCGGGAGCTTACAATGAGCAGTTCTTC. This chain connects TRBV20-1 to TRBJ2-1; 10 nucleotides line up with TRBD2. This CDR3 contains 14 residues. Germline CDR1 DFQATT, CDR2 SNEGSKA (reference sequence). V was pared by 3 bases and J by 4 bases, with 3 bases of the junction left unmatched.

In its sample, this clonotype ranks as large (0.1 to 1%). The chain couples TRBV27 to TRBJ2-1; maybe TRBD2 (7 bases). The CDR3 length is 17 residues. Germline CDR1 and CDR2: MNHEY and SMNVEV (reference sequence). V was clipped by 0 bases and J by 6 bases, with 18 bases between them. The CDR3 DNA follows: TGTGCCAGCAGTTTATCGGGGGCTAGCGGTCTTCGCAATGAGCAGTTCTTC. Its translation is CASSLSGASGLRNEQFF.

This chain connects TRBV19 to TRBJ2-7; maybe TRBD1 (6 bases). Trimming took off 3 bases at V and 2 bases at J, with 11 bases between the two ends. Germline CDR1 and CDR2: LNHDA and SQIVND (reference sequence). There are 14 residues in the CDR3. The CDR3 reads CASSMGHGPYEQYF. The CDR3 DNA is TGTGCCAGTAGTATGGGACACGGACCCTACGAGCAGTACTTC.

This clonotype is categorized as medium-sized (0.01 to 0.1%). V is TRBV28 and J is TRBJ1-2; the match to TRBD1 covers 9 bases. J was trimmed by 5 bases and V by 3 bases; bases with no gene match: 10. The CDR3 extends over 16 amino acids. CDR1 and CDR2 from the germline V gene are MDHEN and SYDVKM. The CDR3 DNA is TGTGCCAGCAGTTTCCCCGAAGACAGGGGGATTTATGGCTACACCTTC. This translates into CASSFPEDRGIYGYTF.